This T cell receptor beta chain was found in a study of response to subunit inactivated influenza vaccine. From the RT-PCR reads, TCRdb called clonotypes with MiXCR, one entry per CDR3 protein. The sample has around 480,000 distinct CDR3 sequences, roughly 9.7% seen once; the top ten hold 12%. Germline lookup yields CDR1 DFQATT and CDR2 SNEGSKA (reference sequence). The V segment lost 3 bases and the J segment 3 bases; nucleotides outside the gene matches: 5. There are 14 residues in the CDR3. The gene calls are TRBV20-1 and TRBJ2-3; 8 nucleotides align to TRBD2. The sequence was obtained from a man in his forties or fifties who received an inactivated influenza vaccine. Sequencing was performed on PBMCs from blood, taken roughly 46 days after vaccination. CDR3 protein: CSASPVAGTDTQYF. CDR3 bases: TGCAGTGCTAGTCCGGTAGCGGGGACAGATACGCAGTATTTT.